The present T cell receptor beta chain was sequenced within a study of blood T cell repertoires in COVID-19. Turning to the study itself: Acute and convalescent COVID-19 specimens originated in the United States, Italy and Spain. Sources were T cells, B-cell-depleted T cells, or PBMCs; the material itself was cDNA or gDNA.

The authors' processing: Using reference gene primer amplification, nucleated cell counts were estimated. Profiling relied on immunoSEQ multiplex PCR, and the TCRdb table lists in-frame clones only, not all of them. The DNA was the basis for D and trimming; V, J and clone size are from that table. The sample includes around 100,000 clones, around nine tenths seen only once; the top ten take about 1.8%. Germline CDR1 reads SGHDN; CDR2 reads FVKESK. The V segment lost 2 bases and the J segment 4 bases; nucleotides outside the gene matches: 17. The CDR3 has 20 residues. Sequencing used peripheral blood. The rearrangement joins TRBV14 to TRBJ2-2; 9 bases align to TRBD2. The origin of this receptor is an elderly man with acute or convalescent COVID-19. The CDR3 bases are TGTGCCAGCAGCCAAAGGTTGATCCCAGCGGGAGGACTCCGCACCGGGGAGCTGTTTTTT. Protein: CASSQRLIPAGGLRTGELFF. The full variable domain, completed using reference TRBV14 and TRBJ2-2, is EAGVTQFPSHSVIEKGQTVTLRCDPISGHDNLYWYRRVMGKEIKFLLHFVKESKQDESGMPNNRFLAERTGGTYSTLKVQPAELEDSGVYFCASSQRLIPAGGLRTGELFFGEGSRLTVL.